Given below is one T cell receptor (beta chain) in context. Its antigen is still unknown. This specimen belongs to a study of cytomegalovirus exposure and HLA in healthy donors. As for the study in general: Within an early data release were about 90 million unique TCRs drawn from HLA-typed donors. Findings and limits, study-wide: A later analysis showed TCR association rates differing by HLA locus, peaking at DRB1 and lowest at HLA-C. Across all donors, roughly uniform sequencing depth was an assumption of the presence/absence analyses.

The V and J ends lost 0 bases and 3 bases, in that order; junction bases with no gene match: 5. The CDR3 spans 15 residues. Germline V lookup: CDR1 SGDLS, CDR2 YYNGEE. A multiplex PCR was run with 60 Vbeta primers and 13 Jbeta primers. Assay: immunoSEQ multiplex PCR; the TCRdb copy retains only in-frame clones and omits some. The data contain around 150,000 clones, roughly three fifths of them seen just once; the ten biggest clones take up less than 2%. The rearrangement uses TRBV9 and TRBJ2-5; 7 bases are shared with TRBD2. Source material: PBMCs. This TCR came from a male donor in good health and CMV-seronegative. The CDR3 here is CASSVGGGAKETQYF. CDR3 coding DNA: TGTGCCAGCAGCGTAGGGGGAGGGGCGAAAGAGACCCAGTACTTC.